The 28 T cell receptor beta chains below all came from one sample that was sequenced in a study of graft-versus-host responses after intestinal transplantation. The table came from immunoSEQ multiplex PCR; TCRdb's copy has only in-frame clones and leaves some out. The sample holds over 75,000 clones, around 88% seen once. This sample comprised PBMCs, obtained 255 days after intestinal transplant. The source is a human patient who received an intestinal transplant, so some T cells may come from the graft donor.

The chain carries TRBV6-5 and TRBJ1-2, with TRBD1 as a possible D gene (5 bases). The V gene lost 5 bases and the J gene lost 8 bases, with 18 bases spanning the gap. This CDR3 region has 14 residues. Germline CDR1 is MNHEY and CDR2 is SVGAGI. CDR3 protein: CASSRRDGPRGYTF. CDR3 DNA sequence: TGTGCCAGCAGTCGGCGGGACGGCCCCCGGGGCTACACCTTC.

The chain uses TRBV7-6 and TRBJ1-5; D is unresolved. V was pared by 5 bases and J by 2 bases, with 13 bases between. CDR1 and CDR2 (germline): SGHVS, FNYEAQ. The CDR3 has 15 residues. Written as DNA, the CDR3 is TGTGCCAGCAGCGCCGCCCCAGGAGGCAATCAGCCCCAGCATTTT. As protein: CASSAAPGGNQPQHF.

The genes are TRBV16 and TRBJ1-1; TRBD1 might be the D (6 bases). Germline CDR1 is KGHSY and CDR2 is FQNENV. The V end was cut by 0 bases, the J end by 3 bases, with 11 bases between. The CDR3 spans 15 residues. This chain's CDR3 is CASSQSQGGDTEAFF. The CDR3 bases are TGTGCCAGCAGCCAATCACAGGGTGGGGACACTGAAGCTTTCTTT.

This clone showed up just once. The rearrangement joins TRBV4-2 to TRBJ2-2; no definite D call. This CDR3 contains 13 residues. Germline values: CDR1 LGHNA, CDR2 YNFKEQ. Trimming removed 1 base at V and 8 bases at J, with 8 bases between. The CDR3 sequence: CASSQVGSGELFF. Written as DNA, the CDR3 is TGTGCCAGCAGCCAAGTGGGGTCGGGGGAGCTGTTTTTT.

This rearrangement joins TRBV19 to TRBJ1-1; D uncertain. Trimming cost V 3 bases and J 0 bases, with 5 bases left between them. CDR1 LNHDA and CDR2 SQIVND come from the germline V gene (reference sequence). CDR3 length equals 13 residues. CDR3 DNA sequence: TGTGCCAGTAGTATTGCCATGAACACTGAAGCTTTCTTT. Protein: CASSIAMNTEAFF.

For the CDR3, the DNA is TGTGCCAGCAGCTTCCCCGCCAGATACGGGACCCCGAACACTGAAGCTTTCTTT. Its translation is CASSFPARYGTPNTEAFF. The rearrangement joins TRBV11-1 to TRBJ1-1; maybe TRBD1 (5 bases). The CDR3 is made up of 18 amino acids. The germline gives CDR1 SGHAT, CDR2 FQDESV (reference sequence). V lost 3 bases, J lost 1 base, and 21 bases lay in between.

CDR3 sequence: CASSYSDENTEAFF. For the CDR3, the DNA is TGTGCCAGCAGTTACTCGGACGAGAACACTGAAGCTTTCTTT. The J gene is TRBJ1-1, the V gene TRBV6-6; D is undetermined. V was clipped by 0 bases and J by 1 base, with 6 bases between them. This CDR3 has 14 amino acids. Looked up from germline, CDR1 is MNHNY and CDR2 is SVGAGI (reference sequence).

The DNA of the CDR3 is TGTGCCAGCAGCTTGGGAAGGGGGCGGACTGAAGCTTTCTTT. Translation: CASSLGRGRTEAFF. The chain joins TRBV5-6 to TRBJ1-1; 7 bases map to TRBD1. Germline assignment: CDR1 SGHDT and CDR2 YYEEEE. The CDR3 extends over 14 amino acids. The ends lost 0 bases at V and 5 bases at J; junction bases unmatched: 4.

This clone came up a few times. The V and J genes are TRBV6-1 and TRBJ1-5; D might be TRBD1 (5 bases). The length of the CDR3 is 13 residues. CDR1 MNHNS and CDR2 SASEGT come from the germline V gene. V gave up 3 bases and J gave up 5 bases, with 8 bases separating them. CDR3 protein: CASSERGDQPQHF. The CDR3 DNA sequence: TGTGCCAGCAGTGAGCGGGGGGATCAGCCCCAGCATTTT.

V gene TRBV7-3 combines with J gene TRBJ1-1; no definite D call. With 2 bases removed from V and 3 bases from J, the gap between germline ends came to 13 bases. The V gene's germline CDR1 is SGHTA and CDR2 FQGTGA. The CDR3 length is 15 residues. This CDR3 reads CASSLRGGEYTEAFF. The DNA for the CDR3 is TGTGCCAGCAGCTTACGGGGTGGGGAGTACACTGAAGCTTTCTTT.

The rearrangement uses TRBV29-1 and TRBJ2-1, with 8 bases matching TRBD1. The CDR3 has 13 amino acids. Germline assignment: CDR1 SQVTM and CDR2 ANQGSEA. V shed 1 base, J shed 5 bases, and the junction held 1 base outside the gene matches. In DNA form, the CDR3 reads TGCAGCGTTGAAGCAGGGGGCCACAATGAGCAGTTCTTC. Residues: CSVEAGGHNEQFF.

The rearrangement uses TRBV9 and TRBJ2-1; 10 bases map to TRBD2. Unmatched junction bases numbered 6, after V lost 0 bases and J lost 0 bases. The CDR3 spans 18 residues. The V gene's germline CDR1 is SGDLS and CDR2 YYNGEE. CDR3 nucleotides: TGTGCCAGCAGCGTAGCTAGCGGGAGAGTTAGCTCCTACAATGAGCAGTTCTTC. It codes for CASSVASGRVSSYNEQFF.

This clone was detected only a few times. This chain links TRBV28 with TRBJ1-6; D is perhaps TRBD1 (5 bases). In germline, CDR1 is MDHEN, CDR2 SYDVKM. The V end lost 2 bases, the J end lost 0 bases, and 14 bases lay between the germline ends. This CDR3 has 18 residues. This chain's CDR3 is CASSLGSREGSYNSPLHF. The DNA of the CDR3 is TGTGCCAGCAGTTTAGGGAGCAGGGAGGGCTCCTATAATTCACCCCTCCACTTT.

The chain combines TRBV10-3 with TRBJ1-3; D is possibly TRBD1 (5 bases). Germline V gene sequence: CDR1 ENHRY, CDR2 SYGVKD. The CDR3 has 12 amino acids. Trimming cost V 10 bases and J 3 bases, with 10 bases left between them. CDR3 sequence (DNA): TGTGCCAGCAGGGACTTTGGAAACACCATATATTTT. Protein product: CASRDFGNTIYF.

The J gene is TRBJ1-2, the V gene TRBV6-1, with 8 bases aligning to TRBD1. The germline gives CDR1 MNHNS, CDR2 SASEGT. The CDR3 runs 15 residues. Trimming removed 6 bases from V and 2 bases from J; junction bases left unmatched: 8. Here the CDR3 reads CASREQRTGNYGYTF. The CDR3 bases are TGTGCCAGCAGGGAACAGAGGACAGGGAACTATGGCTACACCTTC.

The CDR3 loop is CASSLSGQPQHF. CDR3 sequence (DNA): TGTGCCAGCAGTTTATCTGGTCAGCCCCAGCATTTT. The chain recombines TRBV28 with TRBJ1-5; D not certain. The V end lost 1 base, the J end lost 6 bases, and 4 bases lay between the germline ends. This CDR3 region has 12 residues. The germline CDR1 and CDR2 sequences are MDHEN and SYDVKM.

This sequence joins TRBV27 and TRBJ2-5; TRBD1 matches at 7 bases. Per germline, CDR1 MNHEY and CDR2 SMNVEV (reference sequence). V shed 5 bases, J shed 5 bases, and the junction held 8 bases outside the gene matches. The CDR3 totals 14 residues. This chain's CDR3 is CASSERGLVETQYF. The CDR3 bases are TGTGCCAGCAGTGAAAGGGGGCTAGTGGAGACCCAGTACTTC.

The chain employs TRBV27 and TRBJ2-5; D possibly uses TRBD1 or TRBD2 (5 bases each). Trimming removed 5 bases from V and 1 base from J, with 11 bases in between. CDR3 length equals 14 residues. Per germline, CDR1 MNHEY and CDR2 SMNVEV (reference sequence). The CDR3 nucleotides read TGTGCCAGCAGTGAGGGACCGCTCCAAGAGACCCAGTACTTC. The encoded protein is CASSEGPLQETQYF.

The DNA for the CDR3 is TGTGCCAGCACAGGGGGCTACGAGCAGTACTTC. Amino acids: CASTGGYEQYF. The chain is built from TRBV6-1 and TRBJ2-7; 7 bases agree with TRBD1. The germline CDR1 and CDR2 sequences are MNHNS and SASEGT. This CDR3 region has 11 residues. V lost 7 bases, J lost 3 bases, and 0 bases stayed unmatched.

For the CDR3, the DNA is TGTGCCAGCAGCACACAGGGCCCTCTTGAAGCTTTCTTT. Translation: CASSTQGPLEAFF. The chain carries TRBV7-2 and TRBJ1-1, with D possibly being TRBD1 (6 bases). CDR1 and CDR2 from the germline V gene are SGHTA and FQGNSA. Trimming removed 5 bases at V and 7 bases at J, with 14 bases between. This CDR3 has 13 amino acids.

The V call is TRBV5-1, the J call TRBJ2-3, with 8 positions matching TRBD2. Per the germline V gene, CDR1 is SGHRS and CDR2 is YFSETQ. The V segment lost 0 bases and the J segment 2 bases; nucleotides outside the gene matches: 14. CDR3 size: 19 residues. In DNA, the CDR3 is TGCGCCAGCAGCTTGGGAATCGCGGGGGGCCTCGCAGACACAGATACGCAGTATTTT. Translated: CASSLGIAGGLADTDTQYF.

This chain uses TRBV30 with TRBJ2-7; 7 bases map to TRBD2. The CDR3 consists of 13 residues. Trimming removed 3 bases from V and 5 bases from J; junction bases left unmatched: 7. CDR1 GTSNPN and CDR2 SVGIG come from the germline V gene (reference sequence). The CDR3 reads CAWSPVGGDEQYF. The CDR3 DNA sequence: TGTGCCTGGAGCCCGGTGGGAGGGGACGAGCAGTACTTC.

This chain uses TRBV7-3 with TRBJ1-1, with 9 bases matching TRBD1. This CDR3 has 17 residues. Per the germline V gene, CDR1 is SGHTA and CDR2 is FQGTGA. V was clipped by 5 bases and J by 0 bases; unmatched bases: 10. The chain's CDR3 is CASSPHGGQGMNTEAFF. The CDR3 bases are TGTGCCAGCAGCCCCCACGGGGGACAGGGAATGAACACTGAAGCTTTCTTT.

The chain uses TRBV2 and TRBJ1-2; 8 nucleotides match TRBD1. Losses at the gene ends were 7 bases for V and 2 bases for J; bases not matched to a gene: 3. This CDR3 is built from 13 residues. Germline V lookup: CDR1 SNHLY, CDR2 FYNNEI. CDR3 in amino acids: CASTGTGNYGYTF. CDR3 bases: TGTGCCAGCACCGGGACAGGAAACTATGGCTACACCTTC. Variable domain in full (rest from reference TRBV2 and TRBJ1-2): EPEVTQTPSHQVTQMGQEVILRCVPISNHLYFYWYRQILGQKVEFLVSFYNNEISEKSEIFDDQFSVERPDGSNFTLKIRSTKLEDSAMYFCASTGTGNYGYTFGSGTRLTVV.

This clone was counted a few times. The rearrangement links TRBV28 to TRBJ1-4; D remains unclear. The CDR3 runs to 15 residues. Deletions cut 2 bases from V and 8 bases from J, with 15 bases between. CDR1 and CDR2 (germline): MDHEN, SYDVKM. The CDR3 DNA is TGTGCCAGCAGTTTAATCGGCCCGGCGGGGGAAAAACTGTTTTTT. As protein: CASSLIGPAGEKLFF.

The chain employs TRBV29-1 and TRBJ1-2; D call uncertain. CDR1 is SQVTM and CDR2 is ANQGSEA in the germline V gene. Trimming stripped 2 bases from V and 4 bases from J, with 14 bases between. The CDR3 runs to 14 residues. In DNA, the CDR3 is TGCAGCGTTGAAACCGTGGTACCCTTCTATGGCTACACCTTC. Amino acids: CSVETVVPFYGYTF.

For this clone: A read error may account for a junction end that differs from germline. The chain combines TRBV7-8 with TRBJ2-5; 13 positions match TRBD2. CDR1 and CDR2 from the germline V gene are SGHVS and FQNEAQ. There are 16 residues in the CDR3. In nucleotides, the CDR3 is TGTGCCAGCAGCCCCGAACTAGCGGGGGGGAGGGAGAACCAGTACTTC. It yields the protein CASSPELAGGRENQYF.

The table lists this clone with a count of one. The chain uses TRBV19 and TRBJ2-1; D unclear. This CDR3 spans 12 amino acids. Germline values: CDR1 LNHDA, CDR2 SQIVND (reference sequence). Trimming cost V 4 bases and J 4 bases, with 5 bases left between them. Here the CDR3 reads CASSRLYNEQFF. DNA for the CDR3: TGTGCCAGTAGTAGATTGTACAATGAGCAGTTCTTC.